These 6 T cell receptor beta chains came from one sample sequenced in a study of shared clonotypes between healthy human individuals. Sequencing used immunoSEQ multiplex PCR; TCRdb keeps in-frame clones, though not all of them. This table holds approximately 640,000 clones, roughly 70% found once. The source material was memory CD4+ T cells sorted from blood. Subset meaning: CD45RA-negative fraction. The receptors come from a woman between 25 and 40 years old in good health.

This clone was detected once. This CDR3 reads CASSPNGTPGSYEQYF. CDR3 nucleotides: TGTGCCAGCTCACCAAATGGAACACCCGGCTCCTACGAGCAGTACTTC. The chain employs TRBV18 and TRBJ2-7, with D unresolved. This CDR3 comprises 16 residues. The germline CDR1 and CDR2 sequences are KGHSH and LQKENI. The V end was cut by 2 bases, the J end by 0 bases, with 14 bases between.

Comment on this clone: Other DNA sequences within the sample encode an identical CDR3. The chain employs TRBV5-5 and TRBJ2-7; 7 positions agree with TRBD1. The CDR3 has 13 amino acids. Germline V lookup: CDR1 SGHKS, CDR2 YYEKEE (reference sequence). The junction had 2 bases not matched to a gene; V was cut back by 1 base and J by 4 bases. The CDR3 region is CASSLRQGYEQYF. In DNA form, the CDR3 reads TGTGCCAGCAGCTTGCGACAGGGTTACGAGCAGTACTTC.

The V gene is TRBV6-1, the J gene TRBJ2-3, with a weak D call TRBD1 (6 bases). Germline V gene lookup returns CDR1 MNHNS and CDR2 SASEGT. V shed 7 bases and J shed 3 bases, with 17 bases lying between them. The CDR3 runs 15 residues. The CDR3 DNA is TGTGCCAGCACGCAGTATTACCAGGGGACAGATACGCAGTATTTT. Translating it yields CASTQYYQGTDTQYF.

Here the CDR3 reads CAARGKNQPQHF. The CDR3 DNA sequence: TGTGCCGCCCGAGGGAAAAATCAGCCCCAGCATTTT. This rearrangement joins TRBV30 to TRBJ1-5; D not certain. V lost 8 bases and J 4 bases, leaving 12 bases between the germline ends. CDR3 length: 12 amino acids. Per the germline V gene, CDR1 is GTSNPN and CDR2 is SVGIG (reference sequence).

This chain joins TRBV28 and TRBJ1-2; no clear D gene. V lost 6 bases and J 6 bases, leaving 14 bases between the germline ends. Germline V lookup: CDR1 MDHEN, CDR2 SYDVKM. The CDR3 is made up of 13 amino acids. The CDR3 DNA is TGTGCCAGCAGAGAGGGCGCAGAACATGGCTACACCTTC. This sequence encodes CASREGAEHGYTF.

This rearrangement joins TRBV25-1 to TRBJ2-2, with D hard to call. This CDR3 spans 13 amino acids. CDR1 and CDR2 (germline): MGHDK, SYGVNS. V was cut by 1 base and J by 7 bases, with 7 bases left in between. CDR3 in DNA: TGTGCCAGCAGTGAATTACTTGTCGGGGAGCTGTTTTTT. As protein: CASSELLVGELFF.